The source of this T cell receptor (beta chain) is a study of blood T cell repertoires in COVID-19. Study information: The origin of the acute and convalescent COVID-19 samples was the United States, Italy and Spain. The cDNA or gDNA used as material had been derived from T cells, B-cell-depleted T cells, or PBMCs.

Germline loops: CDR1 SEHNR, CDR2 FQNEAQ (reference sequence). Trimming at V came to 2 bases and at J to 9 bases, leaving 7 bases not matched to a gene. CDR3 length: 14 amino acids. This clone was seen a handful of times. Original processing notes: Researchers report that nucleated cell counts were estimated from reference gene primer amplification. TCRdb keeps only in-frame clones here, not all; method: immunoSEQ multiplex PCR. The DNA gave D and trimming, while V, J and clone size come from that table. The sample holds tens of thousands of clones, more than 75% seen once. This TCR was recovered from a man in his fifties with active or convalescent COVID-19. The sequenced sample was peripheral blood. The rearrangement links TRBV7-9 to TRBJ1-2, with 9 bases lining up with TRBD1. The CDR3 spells CASSLPGQGFRYTF. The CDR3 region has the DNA TGTGCCAGCAGCTTACCGGGACAGGGTTTCCGCTACACCTTC.